This TCR beta chain was recorded in a study of CD8 T cells in ankylosing spondylitis. Findings and limits, study-wide: Researchers report that disease-linked clones proved CD8+ and relatively rare in peripheral blood. Earlier studies detected some motif variants in reactive arthritis synovial fluid and blood. Characteristic of ankylosing spondylitis blood, it appeared, was a TCR beta motif comprising several highly homologous variants.

This clonotype was counted ten times or more. The antigen is not known. CDR1 is SGHTA and CDR2 is FQGNSA in the germline V gene. Trimming left V 0 bases short and J 1 base short, with 7 bases between. CDR3 length equals 14 residues. For TCR beta, libraries came from quantitative 5'-RACE with molecular barcodes. A single record per CDR3 protein comes from TCRdb applying MiXCR to the 5' RACE reads. The data contain roughly 130,000 distinct CDR3 sequences, 6.5% to 8.5% of them singletons. The receptor was derived from a male donor with ankylosing spondylitis. Sequenced: synovial fluid, either unsorted or a sorted T cell fraction (not recorded which). The chain carries TRBV7-2 and TRBJ2-7; D ambiguous. The CDR3 nucleotides are TGTGCCAGCAGCTTAGCGTTCGTTTCCTACGAGCAGTACTTC. It is translated as CASSLAFVSYEQYF.